The source of this TCR beta chain is a study of T-cell reconstitution after alpha-beta-depleted transplantation in children. The TCRbeta library incorporated unique molecular identifiers. TCRdb used MiXCR to reprocess the PCR reads, holding one entry per CDR3 protein. This sample carries about 350,000 distinct CDR3 sequences, 13% of them seen once, and the ten largest clones take about 4%. The CDR3 contains 16 residues. Germline V gene data show CDR1 as SGHVS and CDR2 as FQNEAQ. The V and J ends lost 3 bases and 0 bases respectively, with 12 bases between them. Many counts were recorded for this clonotype.

The sample here was PBMCs, taken from the stem cell graft. The origin of this receptor is a human donor who donated a stem cell graft to a child with Fanconi anemia. The gene calls are TRBV7-8 and TRBJ2-1; D call uncertain. The CDR3 region is CASSFPRAVSYNEQFF. Written as DNA, the CDR3 is TGTGCCAGCAGCTTCCCTAGGGCGGTCTCCTACAATGAGCAGTTCTTC.